This TCR beta chain was identified in a study of OX40 agonist ivuxolimab in advanced cancers. TCRdb's copy holds only in-frame clones and misses some; the assay was immunoSEQ multiplex PCR. The sample records some 62,000 clones, 79% being singletons. This CDR3 is built from 14 residues. V lost 6 bases, J lost 1 base, and 11 bases lay in between. Germline loops: CDR1 KGHSH, CDR2 LQKENI. The table lists this clone with a count of one. This sequence was found in an adult with an advanced solid tumor such as melanoma, head and neck, liver or kidney cancer. The chain carries TRBV18 and TRBJ2-3; D perhaps matches TRBD2 (5 bases). The sample consisted of CD4+ or CD8+ T cells sorted from blood, taken in a trial of the OX40 agonist ivuxolimab. CDR3 amino acids: CASSPGMGTDTQYF. The CDR3 DNA is TGTGCCAGCTCTCCCGGGATGGGCACAGATACGCAGTATTTT.